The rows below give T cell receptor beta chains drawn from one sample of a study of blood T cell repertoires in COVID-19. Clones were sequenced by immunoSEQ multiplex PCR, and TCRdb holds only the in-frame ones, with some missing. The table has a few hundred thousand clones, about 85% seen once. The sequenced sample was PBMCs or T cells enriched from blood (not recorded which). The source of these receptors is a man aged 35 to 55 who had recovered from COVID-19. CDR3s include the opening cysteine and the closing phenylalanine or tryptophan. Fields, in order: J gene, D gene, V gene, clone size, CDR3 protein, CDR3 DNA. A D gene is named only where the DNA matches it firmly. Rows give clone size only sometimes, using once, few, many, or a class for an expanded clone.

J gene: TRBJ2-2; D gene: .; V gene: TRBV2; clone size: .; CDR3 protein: CASSENPVGGGTGELFF; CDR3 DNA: TGTGCCAGCAGTGAAAATCCGGTGGGAGGGGGGACCGGGGAGCTGTTTTTT
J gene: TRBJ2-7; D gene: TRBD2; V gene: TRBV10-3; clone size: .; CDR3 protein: CAISGGGTSRYEQYF; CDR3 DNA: TGTGCCATCAGTGGGGGAGGGACTAGCCGCTACGAGCAGTACTTC
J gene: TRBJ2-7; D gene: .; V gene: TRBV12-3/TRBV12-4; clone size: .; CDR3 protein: CASSFLDSEQYF; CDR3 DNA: TGTGCCAGCAGTTTCTTGGACTCCGAGCAGTACTTC
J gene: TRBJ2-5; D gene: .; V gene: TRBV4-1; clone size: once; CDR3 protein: CASSQVFGETQYF; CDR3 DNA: TGCGCCAGCAGCCAAGTCTTCGGGGAGACCCAGTACTTC
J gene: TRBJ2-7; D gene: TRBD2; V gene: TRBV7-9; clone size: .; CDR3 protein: CASSPTSGSVNEQYF; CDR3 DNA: TGTGCCAGCAGCCCGACTAGCGGGAGCGTCAACGAGCAGTACTTC
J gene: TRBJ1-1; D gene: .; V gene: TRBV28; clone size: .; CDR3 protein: CASSSTGPWNTEAFF; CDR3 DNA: TGTGCCAGCAGTTCGACAGGACCCTGGAACACTGAAGCTTTCTTT
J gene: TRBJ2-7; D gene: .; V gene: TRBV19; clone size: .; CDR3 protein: CASSIGDRGYEQYF; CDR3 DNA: TGTGCCAGTAGTATAGGCGACAGAGGCTACGAGCAGTACTTC
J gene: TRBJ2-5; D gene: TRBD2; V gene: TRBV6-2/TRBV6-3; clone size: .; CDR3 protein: CASSPLGLASQETQYF; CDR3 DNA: TGTGCCAGCAGTCCCCTGGGACTAGCGAGCCAAGAGACCCAGTACTTC
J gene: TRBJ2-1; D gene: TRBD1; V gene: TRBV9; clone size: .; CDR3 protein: CASSVEGQGGNEQFF; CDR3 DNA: TGTGCCAGCAGCGTCGAGGGACAGGGTGGGAATGAGCAGTTCTTC
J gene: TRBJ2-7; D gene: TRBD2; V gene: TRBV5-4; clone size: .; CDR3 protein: CASSLGGSSSYEQYF; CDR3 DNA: TGTGCCAGCAGCTTGGGCGGGAGTAGCAGCTACGAGCAGTACTTC
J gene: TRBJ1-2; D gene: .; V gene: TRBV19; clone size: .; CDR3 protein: CASSSPYRANYGYTF; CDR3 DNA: TGTGCCAGTAGTAGCCCCTACAGGGCTAACTATGGCTACACCTTC
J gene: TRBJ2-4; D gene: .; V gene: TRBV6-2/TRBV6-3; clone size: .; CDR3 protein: CASNPGAGAKNIQYF; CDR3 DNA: TGTGCCAGCAACCCAGGGGCAGGGGCCAAAAACATTCAGTACTTC
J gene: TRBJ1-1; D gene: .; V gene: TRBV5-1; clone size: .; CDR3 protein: CASSLEGGLGTEAFF; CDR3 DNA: TGCGCCAGCAGCTTGGAAGGGGGTTTAGGCACTGAAGCTTTCTTT
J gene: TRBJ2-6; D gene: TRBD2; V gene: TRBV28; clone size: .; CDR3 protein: CASSLLGGDGANVLTF; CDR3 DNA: TGTGCCAGCAGTTTACTGGGAGGGGATGGGGCCAACGTCCTGACTTTC
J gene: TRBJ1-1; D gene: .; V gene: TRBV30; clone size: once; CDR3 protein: CAWRAPGAVEAFF; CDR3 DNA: TGTGCCTGGAGGGCCCCAGGGGCGGTTGAAGCTTTCTTT
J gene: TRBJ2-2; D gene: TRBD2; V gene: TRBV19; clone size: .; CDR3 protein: CASSQRDFGELFF; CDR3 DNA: TGTGCCAGTAGTCAGCGGGACTTCGGGGAGCTGTTTTTT
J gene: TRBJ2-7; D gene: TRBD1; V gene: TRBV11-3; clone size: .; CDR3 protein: CASSFDHRGPPYEQYF; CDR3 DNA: TGTGCCAGCAGCTTCGACCACAGGGGCCCCCCCTACGAGCAGTACTTC
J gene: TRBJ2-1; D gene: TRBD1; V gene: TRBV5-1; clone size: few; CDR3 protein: CASSPDRGGSNEQFF; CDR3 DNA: TGCGCCAGCAGCCCGGACAGGGGGGGATCCAATGAGCAGTTCTTC
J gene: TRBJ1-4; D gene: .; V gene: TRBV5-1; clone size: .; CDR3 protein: CASSSDLTDEKLFF; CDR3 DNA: TGCGCCAGCAGCTCTGACTTGACAGACGAAAAACTGTTTTTT
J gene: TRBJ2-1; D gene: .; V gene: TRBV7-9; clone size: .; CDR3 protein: CASSFTLRDEQFF; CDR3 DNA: TGTGCCAGCAGCTTCACGCTACGAGATGAGCAGTTCTTC
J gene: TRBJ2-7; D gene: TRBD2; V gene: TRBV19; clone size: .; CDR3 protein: CASSSTGPGGEQYF; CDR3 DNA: TGTGCCAGTAGTTCTACCGGGCCCGGGGGGGAGCAGTACTTC
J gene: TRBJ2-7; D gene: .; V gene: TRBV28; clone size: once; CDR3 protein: CASSLDNRYEQYF; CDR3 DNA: TGTGCCAGCAGTTTGGACAATCGCTACGAGCAGTACTTC
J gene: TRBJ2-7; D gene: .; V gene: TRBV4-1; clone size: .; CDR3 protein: CASSRETGISYEQYF; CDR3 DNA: TGCGCCAGCAGCCGAGAGACAGGAATATCCTACGAGCAGTACTTC
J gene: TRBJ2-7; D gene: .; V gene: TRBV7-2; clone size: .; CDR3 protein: CASSAYGGTYEQYF; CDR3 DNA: TGTGCCAGCAGCGCCTACGGGGGAACCTACGAGCAGTACTTC
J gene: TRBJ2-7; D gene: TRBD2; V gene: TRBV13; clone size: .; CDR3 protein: CASSSSGGRAPEQYF; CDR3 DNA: TGTGCCAGCAGCTCGTCTGGCGGGAGGGCCCCCGAGCAGTACTTC
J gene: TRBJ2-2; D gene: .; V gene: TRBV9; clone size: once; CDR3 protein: CASSSPSAQLDTGELFF; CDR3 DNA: TGTGCCAGCAGCTCCCCTAGCGCCCAGTTGGACACCGGGGAGCTGTTTTTT
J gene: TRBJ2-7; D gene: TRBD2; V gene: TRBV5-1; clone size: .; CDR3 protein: CASSPLAGDSYEQYF; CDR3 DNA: TGCGCCAGCAGCCCTTTAGCGGGAGACTCCTACGAGCAGTACTTC
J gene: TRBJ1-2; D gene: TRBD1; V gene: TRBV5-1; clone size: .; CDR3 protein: CASSPAGGGSGYTF; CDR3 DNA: TGCGCCAGCAGCCCGGCAGGGGGCGGGAGTGGCTACACCTTC
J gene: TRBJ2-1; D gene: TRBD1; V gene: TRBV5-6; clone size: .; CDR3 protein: CASSPGTGTNEQFF; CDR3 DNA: TGTGCCAGCAGCCCCGGGACAGGGACCAATGAGCAGTTCTTC
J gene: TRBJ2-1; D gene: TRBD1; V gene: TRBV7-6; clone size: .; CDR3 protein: CASSKGQGVSNEQFF; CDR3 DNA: TGTGCCAGCAGCAAGGGACAGGGAGTAAGCAATGAGCAGTTCTTC
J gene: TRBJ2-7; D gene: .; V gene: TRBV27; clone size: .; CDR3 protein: CASSFMAGASYEQYF; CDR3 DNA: TGTGCCAGCAGTTTCATGGCAGGTGCCTCCTACGAGCAGTACTTC
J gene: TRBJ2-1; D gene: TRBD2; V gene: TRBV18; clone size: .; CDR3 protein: CASSPPKLAGFTNEQFF; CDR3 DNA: TGTGCCAGCTCACCACCGAAACTAGCGGGATTTACCAATGAGCAGTTCTTC
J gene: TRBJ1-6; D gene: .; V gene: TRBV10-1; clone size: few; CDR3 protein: CASSATYNSPLHF; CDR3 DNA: TGCGCCAGCAGTGCTACCTATAATTCACCCCTCCACTTT
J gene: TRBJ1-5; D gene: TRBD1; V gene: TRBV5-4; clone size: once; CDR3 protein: CASGTGGQPQHF; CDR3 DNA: TGTGCCAGCGGGACAGGGGGTCAGCCCCAGCATTTT
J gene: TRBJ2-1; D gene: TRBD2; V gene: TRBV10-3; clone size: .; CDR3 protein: CAIRGTSGRAYNEQFF; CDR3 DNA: TGTGCCATCAGGGGGACTAGCGGGAGGGCTTACAATGAGCAGTTCTTC
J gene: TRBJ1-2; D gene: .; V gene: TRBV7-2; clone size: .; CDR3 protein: CASSPKPDSLYGYTF; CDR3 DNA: TGTGCCAGCAGCCCGAAACCGGACAGTCTCTATGGCTACACCTTC
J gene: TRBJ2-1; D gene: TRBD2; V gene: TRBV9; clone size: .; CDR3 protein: CASSVDEAGGWGNEQFF; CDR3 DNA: TGTGCCAGCAGCGTAGACGAGGCGGGAGGATGGGGCAATGAGCAGTTCTTC
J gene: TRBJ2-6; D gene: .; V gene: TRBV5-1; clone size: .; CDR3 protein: CASSGKTGSNGANVLTF; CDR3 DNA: TGCGCCAGCAGCGGGAAGACAGGCTCTAATGGGGCCAACGTCCTGACTTTC
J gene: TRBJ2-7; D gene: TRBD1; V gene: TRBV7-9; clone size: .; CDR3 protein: CASSTRQGTGEQYF; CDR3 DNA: TGTGCCAGCAGCACCAGACAGGGGACGGGCGAGCAGTACTTC
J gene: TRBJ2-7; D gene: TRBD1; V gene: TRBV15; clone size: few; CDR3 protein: CATSREQGEHYEQYF; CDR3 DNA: TGTGCCACCAGCAGAGAACAGGGGGAGCACTACGAGCAGTACTTC
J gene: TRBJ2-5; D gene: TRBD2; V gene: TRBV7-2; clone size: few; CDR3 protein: CASSLGGGSYETQYF; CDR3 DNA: TGTGCCAGCAGCTTAGGGGGCGGGAGTTATGAGACCCAGTACTTC
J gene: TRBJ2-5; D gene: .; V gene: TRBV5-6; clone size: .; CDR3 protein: CASSLGSARDQYF; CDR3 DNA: TGTGCCAGCAGCCTGGGATCGGCCAGGGACCAGTACTTC
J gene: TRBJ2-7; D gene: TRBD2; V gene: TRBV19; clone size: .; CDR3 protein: CASRVAGDVEQYF; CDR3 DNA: TGTGCCAGTAGAGTTGCGGGAGACGTGGAGCAGTACTTC
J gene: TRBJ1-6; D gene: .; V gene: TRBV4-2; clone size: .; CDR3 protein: CASSQAQGYSPLHF; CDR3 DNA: TGTGCCAGCAGCCAAGCACAGGGTTATTCACCCCTCCACTTT
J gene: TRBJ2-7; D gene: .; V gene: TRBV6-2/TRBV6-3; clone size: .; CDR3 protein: CASSYVSSYEQYF; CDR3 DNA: TGTGCCAGCAGTTACGTCAGCTCCTACGAGCAGTACTTC
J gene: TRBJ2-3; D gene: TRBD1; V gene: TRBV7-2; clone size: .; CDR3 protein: CASSLVTGAPDTQYF; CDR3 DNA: TGTGCCAGCAGCTTAGTGACAGGGGCCCCAGATACGCAGTATTTT
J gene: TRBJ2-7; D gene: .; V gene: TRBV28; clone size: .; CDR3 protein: CASTKGAGFSYEQYF; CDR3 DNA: TGTGCCAGCACCAAGGGGGCGGGATTCTCCTACGAGCAGTACTTC
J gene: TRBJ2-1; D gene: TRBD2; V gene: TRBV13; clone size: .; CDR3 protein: CASSSLLAGVGEQFF; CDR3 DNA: TGTGCCAGCAGCTCCCTACTAGCGGGAGTGGGGGAGCAGTTCTTC
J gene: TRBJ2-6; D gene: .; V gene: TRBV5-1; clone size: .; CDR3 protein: CASSLVVGAAGANVLTF; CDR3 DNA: TGCGCCAGCAGCTTGGTTGTGGGGGCAGCTGGGGCCAACGTCCTGACTTTC
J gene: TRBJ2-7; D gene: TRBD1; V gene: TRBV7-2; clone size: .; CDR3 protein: CASSLVGTGRYEQYF; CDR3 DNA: TGTGCCAGCAGCTTAGTTGGGACAGGACGCTACGAGCAGTACTTC
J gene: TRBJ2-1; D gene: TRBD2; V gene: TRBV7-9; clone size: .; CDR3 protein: CASSRGTSGRASYNEQFF; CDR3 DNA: TGTGCCAGCAGCCGGGGGACTAGCGGGAGGGCTTCCTACAATGAGCAGTTCTTC
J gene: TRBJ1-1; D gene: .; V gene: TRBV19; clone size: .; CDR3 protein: CASSVSLTEAFF; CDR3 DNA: TGTGCCAGTAGTGTTAGTCTCACTGAAGCTTTCTTT
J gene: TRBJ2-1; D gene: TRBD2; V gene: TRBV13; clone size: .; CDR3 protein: CASSSGREQFF; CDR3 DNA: TGTGCCAGCAGCTCCGGGAGGGAGCAGTTCTTC
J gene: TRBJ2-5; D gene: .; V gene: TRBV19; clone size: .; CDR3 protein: CARLQETQYF; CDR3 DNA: TGTGCCAGACTTCAAGAGACCCAGTACTTC
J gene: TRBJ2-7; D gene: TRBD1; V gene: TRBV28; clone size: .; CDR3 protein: CASSLEWTGSYEQYF; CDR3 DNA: TGTGCCAGCAGTCTAGAATGGACAGGTTCCTACGAGCAGTACTTC
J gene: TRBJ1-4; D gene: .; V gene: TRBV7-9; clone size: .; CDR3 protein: CASSFVDINEKLFF; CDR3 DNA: TGTGCCAGCAGCTTCGTCGACATTAATGAAAAACTGTTTTTT
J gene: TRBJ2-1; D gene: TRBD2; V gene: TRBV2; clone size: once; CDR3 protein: CASRRGSASGSSYNEQFF; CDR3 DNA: TGTGCCAGCAGAAGGGGGTCAGCTAGCGGGAGCTCCTACAATGAGCAGTTCTTC
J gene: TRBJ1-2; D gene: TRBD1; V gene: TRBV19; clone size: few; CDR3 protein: CASSIAQGGNYGYTF; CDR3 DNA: TGTGCCAGTAGTATAGCACAGGGGGGCAACTATGGCTACACCTTC
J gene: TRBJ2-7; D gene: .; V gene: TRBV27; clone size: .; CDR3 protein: CASSLSLGLEPTPGYEQYF; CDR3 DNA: TGTGCCAGCAGTTTATCCTTAGGACTCGAACCTACCCCGGGTTACGAGCAGTACTTC
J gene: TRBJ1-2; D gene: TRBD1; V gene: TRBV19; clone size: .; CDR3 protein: CASSRGQGYYGYTF; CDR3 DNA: TGTGCCAGTAGTCGGGGACAGGGGTACTATGGCTACACCTTC